What follows are 24 T cell receptor beta chains derived from one specimen sequenced in a study of radiotherapy plus CTLA-4 blockade in lung cancer. Method: immunoSEQ multiplex PCR; TCRdb's copy keeps in-frame clones and lacks some. The sample contains tens of thousands of clones, roughly 79% of which appear only once. The source was peripheral blood, collected from a patient treated with radiotherapy plus ipilimumab. Source of these receptors: a human donor with non-small cell lung cancer who had a partial response to radiotherapy plus ipilimumab. Some clones in this sample may be carry-over from other donors' samples.

This clone has more than one count but fewer than ten. Written as DNA, the CDR3 is TGTGCCAGCACCCCCTGGGAGGGGCTTGGAAACACCATATATTTT. It translates to CASTPWEGLGNTIYF. V and J are TRBV6-6 and TRBJ1-3; a weak D match, TRBD1 (5 bases). The CDR3 is 15 amino acids. Germline V lookup: CDR1 MNHNY, CDR2 SVGAGI (reference sequence). The germline V and J ends were trimmed by 7 bases and 3 bases, with 16 bases remaining between them.

The chain recombines TRBV7-6 with TRBJ1-1; D is ambiguous. CDR1 SGHVS and CDR2 FNYEAQ come from the germline V gene. Trimming took 6 bases from V and 10 from J, leaving 21 bases between them. The CDR3 is 14 amino acids. CDR3 nucleotide sequence: TGTGCCAGCAGGAATACCCCAGGTGCTGCGGGAGCTTTCTTT. Protein: CASRNTPGAAGAFF.

The chain links TRBV15 to TRBJ2-1, with 8 bases fitting TRBD2. This CDR3 comprises 17 residues. The germline V gene encodes CDR1 LNHNV and CDR2 YYDKDF (reference sequence). The junction had 11 bases not matched to a gene; V was cut back by 5 bases and J by 2 bases. This CDR3 is CATSDGRLAHTYNEQFF. CDR3 nucleotide sequence: TGTGCCACCAGCGATGGTAGACTAGCGCACACCTACAATGAGCAGTTCTTC.

The table lists this clone with a few counts. V and J are TRBV7-9 and TRBJ1-1; TRBD1 is a possible D gene (5 bases). The germline V and J ends were trimmed by 7 bases and 1 base, with 10 bases remaining between them. CDR3 length: 13 residues. Germline V gene sequence: CDR1 SEHNR, CDR2 FQNEAQ (reference sequence). The CDR3 sequence is CASNLGENTEAFF. The CDR3 DNA follows: TGTGCCAGCAATCTAGGGGAGAACACTGAAGCTTTCTTT.

This chain links TRBV5-1 with TRBJ2-3; 15 bases agree with TRBD2. The CDR3 has 18 amino acids. Germline trimming cut 2 bases from V and 4 bases from J; bases unmatched to any gene: 8. The germline V gene has CDR1 SGHRS and CDR2 YFSETQ. The CDR3 loop reads CASSLGLAGGRVSDTQYF. In DNA form, the CDR3 reads TGCGCCAGCAGCTTAGGACTAGCGGGAGGGCGAGTCTCAGATACGCAGTATTTT.

This clone was observed a handful of times. The gene calls are TRBV7-2 and TRBJ2-7; D might be TRBD1 (5 bases). Germline assignment: CDR1 SGHTA and CDR2 FQGNSA. This CDR3 is 13 amino acids long. The V end lost 5 bases, the J end lost 6 bases, and 14 bases lay between the germline ends. CDR3 loop: CASSPVGQGEQYF. The CDR3 region has the DNA TGTGCCAGCAGCCCAGTGGGCCAGGGCGAGCAGTACTTC.

The chain recombines TRBV10-3 with TRBJ2-2; 14 bases match TRBD2. Germline assignment: CDR1 ENHRY and CDR2 SYGVKD. The CDR3 length is 18 residues. V dropped 0 bases and J dropped 5; count of bases not matched to a gene: 5. Here the CDR3 DNA reads TGTGCCATCAGTGAGTCGACTAGCGGGAGGGCCGGGACCGGGGAGCTGTTTTTT. Its translation: CAISESTSGRAGTGELFF.

The chain joins TRBV10-2 to TRBJ2-5, with 9 bases identical to TRBD1. The CDR3 is 15 residues long. Germline CDR1 is WSHSY and CDR2 is SAAADI. V shed 7 bases, J shed 3 bases, and the junction held 9 bases outside the gene matches. The CDR3 here is CASKSAGTGKETQYF. CDR3 coding DNA: TGCGCCAGCAAATCCGCCGGGACAGGGAAAGAGACCCAGTACTTC.

The V gene is TRBV7-8, the J gene TRBJ2-1, with TRBD2 matching 13 bases. Losses at the gene ends were 5 bases for V and 12 bases for J; bases not matched to a gene: 25. Germline CDR1 is SGHVS and CDR2 is FQNEAQ. The CDR3 has 20 residues. The CDR3 DNA is TGTGCCAGCAGCACCCGCCGGACTAGCGGGGGCAGAGCCCCATTTAAGGGGCAGTTCTTC. It translates to CASSTRRTSGGRAPFKGQFF.

The chain joins TRBV9 to TRBJ2-3; 7 bases align to TRBD2. The trim removed 2 bases at V and 0 bases at J, leaving 6 bases unmatched. This CDR3 is 16 amino acids long. Germline-derived CDR1 and CDR2 are SGDLS and YYNGEE. The CDR3: CASSVRVGGSTDTQYF. CDR3 DNA sequence: TGTGCCAGCAGCGTCAGAGTGGGGGGGAGCACAGATACGCAGTATTTT. Complete variable domain (other parts from reference TRBV9 and TRBJ2-3): DSGVTQTPKHLITATGQRVTLRCSPRSGDLSVYWYQQSLDQGLQFLIQYYNGEERAKGNILERFSAQQFPDLHSELNLSSLELGDSALYFCASSVRVGGSTDTQYFGPGTRLTVL.

The chain has TRBV4-2 and TRBJ2-1, with 7 bases matching TRBD1. The germline CDR1 and CDR2 sequences are LGHNA and YNFKEQ. The CDR3 loop spans 13 amino acids. V gave up 4 bases and J gave up 5 bases; unmatched junction bases: 2. As DNA, the CDR3 is TGTGCCAGCAGCCTGGGACAGAACAATGAGCAGTTCTTC. Encoded protein: CASSLGQNNEQFF.

The sample holds one count of this clone. This chain joins TRBV19 and TRBJ2-3; TRBD1 aligns across 8 bases. CDR1 is LNHDA and CDR2 is SQIVND in the germline V gene (reference sequence). V was clipped by 11 bases and J by 4 bases; unmatched bases: 11. CDR3 length equals 14 residues. The CDR3 DNA follows: TGTGCCGTTCAGGGGGCGCTAACTCCAGATACGCAGTATTTT. Its translation: CAVQGALTPDTQYF. Together with reference TRBV19 and TRBJ2-3, the CDR3 gives the full variable domain: DGGITQSPKYLFRKEGQNVTLSCEQNLNHDAMYWYRQDPGQGLRLIYYSQIVNDFQKGDIAEGYSVSREKKESFPLTVTSAQKNPTAFYLCAVQGALTPDTQYFGPGTRLTVL.

The rearrangement joins TRBV18 to TRBJ1-4, with TRBD1 identical over 7 bases. Trimming took 1 base from V and 4 from J; bases not matched to a gene: 6. Germline loops: CDR1 KGHSH, CDR2 LQKENI. This CDR3 comprises 16 residues. In nucleotides, the CDR3 is TGTGCCAGCTCACCACAGGGGGCAGGCGGTAATGAAAAACTGTTTTTT. This gives the protein CASSPQGAGGNEKLFF.

The chain combines TRBV5-1 with TRBJ2-3; perhaps TRBD2 as D (6 bases). Looked up from germline, CDR1 is SGHRS and CDR2 is YFSETQ. V lost 4 bases and J lost 4, with 13 bases in between. This CDR3 comprises 14 residues. The CDR3 DNA is TGCGCCAGCAGCGGAGCTCGCGGGGCAGATACGCAGTATTTT. This translates into CASSGARGADTQYF.

Note on this clone: Other DNA sequences in this specimen translate into the identical CDR3. The J gene is TRBJ2-5, the V gene TRBV7-3, with 10 positions matching TRBD1. Per germline, CDR1 SGHTA and CDR2 FQGTGA. The CDR3 is 13 residues long. V was clipped by 5 bases and J by 5 bases; unmatched bases: 2. CDR3 residues: CASSRDRGETQYF. DNA for the CDR3: TGTGCCAGCAGCCGGGACAGGGGCGAGACCCAGTACTTC.

The chain recombines TRBV9 with TRBJ2-2; D unclear. Germline V gene data show CDR1 as SGDLS and CDR2 as YYNGEE. Trimming stripped 2 bases from V and 6 bases from J, with 8 bases between. The CDR3 is made up of 13 amino acids. CDR3 bases: TGTGCCAGCAGCGTCTTTTTGTCCGGGGAGCTGTTTTTT. This sequence encodes CASSVFLSGELFF.

The chain links TRBV5-1 to TRBJ2-1, with 9 bases identical to TRBD2. CDR1 is SGHRS, CDR2 YFSETQ, per germline. V gave up 4 bases and J gave up 1 base; unmatched junction bases: 3. This CDR3 spans 15 amino acids. The CDR3 loop reads CASSRSGGSYNEQFF. The DNA for the CDR3 is TGCGCCAGCAGCCGGAGCGGGGGGTCCTACAATGAGCAGTTCTTC.

The V gene is TRBV6-5, the J gene TRBJ1-1; 9 nucleotides agree with TRBD1. CDR3 length: 16 amino acids. Germline V gene data show CDR1 as MNHEY and CDR2 as SVGAGI. J lost 3 bases, V lost 2 bases, and 7 bases had no gene match. CDR3 protein: CASSYTGTGTYTEAFF. The CDR3 DNA reads as TGTGCCAGCAGTTACACCGGGACAGGGACCTACACTGAAGCTTTCTTT.

V and J are TRBV4-3 and TRBJ2-5; 7 bases line up with TRBD1. Trimming cost V 4 bases and J 5 bases; bases outside gene matches: 10. The CDR3 is 15 amino acids. Germline V gene data show CDR1 as LGHNA and CDR2 as YSLEER. The DNA for the CDR3 is TGCGCCAGCAGCCCAGATACAGGGGAACGGGAGACCCAGTACTTC. Translated: CASSPDTGERETQYF.

V gene TRBV4-1 combines with J gene TRBJ1-3; 7 positions match TRBD1. The ends lost 5 bases at V and 0 bases at J; junction bases unmatched: 7. CDR3 length: 16 residues. Germline values: CDR1 MGHRA, CDR2 YSYEKL. The CDR3 DNA reads as TGCGCCAGCAGCGTGGGGACAGCCGGCTCTGGAAACACCATATATTTT. This encodes CASSVGTAGSGNTIYF.

The rearrangement links TRBV9 to TRBJ2-5; 14 positions match TRBD2. The J segment lost 7 bases and the V segment lost 4 bases, leaving 6 bases of the junction unmatched. Germline V gives CDR1 SGDLS, CDR2 YYNGEE. The CDR3 runs to 15 residues. CDR3 DNA sequence: TGTGCCAGCAGCCGTACGACTAGCGGGGGGGCGACCCAGTACTTC. Its translation is CASSRTTSGGATQYF.

The chain couples TRBV2 to TRBJ2-7; D might be TRBD2 (5 bases). V dropped 6 bases and J dropped 3 bases, with 12 bases sitting between them. Germline CDR1 SNHLY, CDR2 FYNNEI. This CDR3 contains 13 residues. The CDR3 here is CASRSTGSYEQYF. The CDR3 DNA is TGTGCCAGCAGGTCTACTGGGAGCTACGAGCAGTACTTC.

J is TRBJ2-3 and V is TRBV9; a possible D gene is TRBD2 (6 bases). Germline CDR1 is SGDLS and CDR2 is YYNGEE. The CDR3 is made up of 15 amino acids. Trimming pared 0 bases from V and 4 bases from J, leaving 12 bases between. CDR3 loop: CASSVGTAGSDTQYF. The CDR3 DNA is TGTGCCAGCAGCGTAGGGACCGCGGGGTCAGATACGCAGTATTTT. Using reference TRBV9 and TRBJ2-3 for the parts outside the CDR3, the full variable domain is DSGVTQTPKHLITATGQRVTLRCSPRSGDLSVYWYQQSLDQGLQFLIQYYNGEERAKGNILERFSAQQFPDLHSELNLSSLELGDSALYFCASSVGTAGSDTQYFGPGTRLTVL.

The chain couples TRBV7-8 to TRBJ2-2, with 7 bases aligning to TRBD2. The CDR3 is 16 amino acids. V was clipped by 1 base and J by 1 base; unmatched bases: 3. The germline CDR1 and CDR2 sequences are SGHVS and FQNEAQ. The chain's CDR3 is CASSLVSSGNTGELFF. CDR3 DNA sequence: TGTGCCAGCAGCTTAGTGTCTAGCGGGAACACCGGGGAGCTGTTTTTT. Variable domain in full (rest from reference TRBV7-8 and TRBJ2-2): GAGVSQSPRYKVAKRGQDVALRCDPISGHVSLFWYQQALGQGPEFLTYFQNEAQLDKSGLPSDRFFAERPEGSVSTLKIQRTQQEDSAVYLCASSLVSSGNTGELFFGEGSRLTVL.